This T cell receptor beta chain emerged from a study of early T cells in non-severe SARS-CoV-2 infection (dated by TCRdb to 2020 to 2023). Concerning the study at large: TCR sequencing used bulk RNA from unsorted whole blood, so alpha and beta chains could not be paired.

General study outcomes and caveats: Matching against VDJdb was skewed toward anti-spike CD8 responses, likely underestimated virus-specific expansions, and missed private and CD4 specificities.

Ten or more counts support this clonotype. No cognate antigen has been identified for it. No much larger clone is present one base from it, and per-base qualities are unavailable. From cysteine to phenylalanine, the CDR3 is 8 amino acids long. This entry keeps only the CDR3 DNA: 24 bases, framed from base 1. V is shortened by 3 bases, J by 14 bases, and the region joining them spans 4 bases. Based on the germline V gene, the CDR1 and CDR2 sequences are SNHLY and FYNNEI. Libraries were constructed by 5' RACE. Sequenced using a NextSeq 500. Unique molecular identifiers were attached to individual cDNA molecules in the TCR library protocol so that sequencing error and PCR bias could be corrected. TCR alpha and beta chains were both sequenced, and the abundances of alpha and beta sequences in each sample were closely correlated with each other. The paper's data handling went like this. Decombinator V4 was used to annotate TCR sequences for V gene, J gene and CDR3. Expanded TCRs were defined as changing significantly between any two time points under a Poisson model with p below 0.0001. TCR abundances were normalised to the total number of TCRs sequenced per sample and expressed as counts per million. TRAV1-2 paired with TRAJ12, TRAJ20 or TRAJ33 defined MAIT TCRs, while TRAV10 paired with TRAJ18 defined iNKT TCRs. A search of VDJdb, accessed on 1 November 2021, was run for TCRs annotated to CMV, EBV and SARS-CoV-2, with TCRs annotated for multiple antigens excluded. TCRdb handled the public reads itself, with Q25 trimming in fastp and clone calling in MiXCR, and kept productive beta chains. Every distinct CDR3 protein forms one entry, paired with its most common genes and DNA. The authors' filters were not applied to this entry. Recorded for this sample are about 48,000 distinct CDR3 sequences; around 14% of them occurred a single time. Clones ranked in the top ten supply roughly 10% of the sample.

Set within a cohort of healthcare workers in London, UK, this nested case-control study involved weekly PCR testing of nasopharyngeal swabs along with blood sampling. Healthcare workers were recruited during the week of the UK lockdown, between 23 and 31 March 2020, and followed weekly for up to about 15 weeks. Here the chain combines TRBV2 and TRBJ1-1; the D gene is unclear. Sequenced: whole blood. This sequence was found in an adult who was a healthcare worker with PCR-confirmed SARS-CoV-2 infection or an uninfected control (not recorded which). The CDR3 protein: CASSDSFF. The DNA reads TGTGCCAGCAGTGATAGCTTCTTT.